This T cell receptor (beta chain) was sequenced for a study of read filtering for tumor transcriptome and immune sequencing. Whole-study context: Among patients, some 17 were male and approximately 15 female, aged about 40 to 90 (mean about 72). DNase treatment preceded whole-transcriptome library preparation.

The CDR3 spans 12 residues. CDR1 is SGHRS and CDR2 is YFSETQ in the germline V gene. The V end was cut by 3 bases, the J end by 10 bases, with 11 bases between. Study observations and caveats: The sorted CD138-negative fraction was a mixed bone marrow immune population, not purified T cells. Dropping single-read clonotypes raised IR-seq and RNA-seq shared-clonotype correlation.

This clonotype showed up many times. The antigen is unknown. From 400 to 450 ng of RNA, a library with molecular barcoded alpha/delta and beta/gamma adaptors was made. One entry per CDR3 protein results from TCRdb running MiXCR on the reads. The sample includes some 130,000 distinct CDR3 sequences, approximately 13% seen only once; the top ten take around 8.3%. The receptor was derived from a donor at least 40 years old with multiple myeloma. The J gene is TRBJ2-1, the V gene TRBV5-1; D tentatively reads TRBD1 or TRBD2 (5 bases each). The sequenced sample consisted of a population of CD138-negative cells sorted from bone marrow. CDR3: CASSSPGDEQFF. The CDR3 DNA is TGCGCCAGCAGCTCGCCTGGGGACGAGCAGTTCTTC.